This T cell receptor (beta chain) was identified in a study of cytomegalovirus exposure and HLA in healthy donors. This clone has a handful of counts. CDR1 is MNHEY, CDR2 SMNVEV, per germline (reference sequence). CDR3 length: 15 amino acids. V lost 2 bases, J lost 4 bases, and 12 bases lay in between. PCR amplification relied on 60 Vbeta primers (plus 13 Jbeta primers). Sequencing was performed with immunoSEQ multiplex PCR; in TCRdb, only in-frame clones are kept and a portion is missing. The sample has hundreds of thousands of clones; approximately 78% are singletons. The origin of this receptor is a man between 25 and 39 years old in good health and CMV-seronegative. The gene calls are TRBV27 and TRBJ2-4, with D maybe TRBD2 (5 bases). Sequencing input: PBMCs. The CDR3 is CASSLAGSIKNIQYF. The DNA for the CDR3 is TGTGCCAGCAGTTTAGCGGGTTCAATTAAAAACATTCAGTACTTC.